This is a list of T cell receptor beta chains from one sample in a study of cytomegalovirus exposure and HLA in healthy donors. TCRdb keeps only in-frame clones here, not all; method: immunoSEQ multiplex PCR. The sample yields fewer than 100,000 clones, roughly 78% seen once. Material for sequencing was PBMCs. The receptor source for this set is a male donor in good health and CMV-seropositive. CDR3s include the opening cysteine and the closing phenylalanine or tryptophan. Fields, in order: D gene, V gene, J gene, CDR3 protein. A D gene is named only where the DNA matches it firmly.

D: NA
V: TRBV5-4
J: TRBJ1-2
CDR3: CASSRNGEANYGYTF

D: TRBD1
V: TRBV27
J: TRBJ2-1
CDR3: CASSFLGTGSVEQFF

D: NA
V: TRBV15
J: TRBJ1-1
CDR3: CATSRHGGAEAFF

D: NA
V: TRBV19
J: TRBJ1-2
CDR3: CASSIGGGANYGYTF

D: TRBD1
V: TRBV5-4
J: TRBJ1-1
CDR3: CASTPTGSRTEAFF

D: NA
V: TRBV5-6
J: TRBJ2-1
CDR3: CAGKPGLDYNEQFF

D: NA
V: TRBV7-9
J: TRBJ2-2
CDR3: CASSSTREQGYTGELFF

D: NA
V: TRBV5-1
J: TRBJ2-1
CDR3: CASSLGLVSNEQFF

D: TRBD1
V: TRBV29-1
J: TRBJ1-1
CDR3: CSVGTGPNTEAFF

D: TRBD1
V: TRBV29-1
J: TRBJ1-1
CDR3: CSVDAQGDPEAFF

D: NA
V: TRBV5-1
J: TRBJ1-4
CDR3: CASSLGHLGQGGFHEKLFF